Only a few counts were recorded for the clone carrying this T cell receptor (beta chain). Its antigen is not known. These data are taken from a study of T cells after yellow fever vaccination. The study's findings and limits: The study re-detected most primary-vaccination clones after the booster (96% CD4, around 90% CD8). Weaker, the secondary response had a peak occurring faster, on day 5 versus 15. Only a small proportion of the clonotypes turned up in both the CD4 and the CD8 compartments, likely arising from convergent recombination.

V shed 5 bases and J 4 bases; nucleotides not matched to a gene: 5. The germline V gene has CDR1 DFQATT and CDR2 SNEGSKA (reference sequence). The CDR3 runs to 15 residues. The authors made TCR cDNA by 5'RACE template switching, adding a universal primer site and UMIs. MiXCR, applied by TCRdb to the 5' RACE reads, yields one record per CDR3 protein. The sample carries under 700,000 distinct CDR3 sequences, roughly 17% recorded once. The TCR comes from a man in his late teens or twenties who received the YFV17D yellow fever vaccine. The chain carries TRBV20-1 and TRBJ2-2; 12 bases are a match to TRBD2. Material: PBMCs, obtained 5 to 6 days after the first yellow fever vaccination. CDR3 nucleotide sequence: TGCAGTGCTGCCGGGACTAGCGGGCTCACCGGGGAGCTGTTTTTT. This codes for CSAAGTSGLTGELFF.